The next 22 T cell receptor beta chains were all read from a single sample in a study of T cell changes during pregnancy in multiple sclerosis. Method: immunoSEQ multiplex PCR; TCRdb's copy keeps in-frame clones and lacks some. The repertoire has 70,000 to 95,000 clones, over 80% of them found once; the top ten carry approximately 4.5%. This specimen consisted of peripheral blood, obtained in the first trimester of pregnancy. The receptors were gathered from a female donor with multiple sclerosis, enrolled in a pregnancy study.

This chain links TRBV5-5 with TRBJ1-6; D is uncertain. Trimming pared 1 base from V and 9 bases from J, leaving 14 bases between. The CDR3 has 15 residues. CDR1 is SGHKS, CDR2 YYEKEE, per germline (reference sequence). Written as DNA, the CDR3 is TGTGCCAGCAGCTTGAATAACATGCTTGGTTCACCCCTCCACTTT. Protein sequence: CASSLNNMLGSPLHF. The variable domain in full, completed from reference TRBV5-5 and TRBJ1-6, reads DAGVTQSPTHLIKTRGQQVTLRCSPISGHKSVSWYQQVLGQGPQFIFQYYEKEERGRGNFPDRFSARQFPNYSSELNVNALLLGDSALYLCASSLNNMLGSPLHFGNGTRLTVT.

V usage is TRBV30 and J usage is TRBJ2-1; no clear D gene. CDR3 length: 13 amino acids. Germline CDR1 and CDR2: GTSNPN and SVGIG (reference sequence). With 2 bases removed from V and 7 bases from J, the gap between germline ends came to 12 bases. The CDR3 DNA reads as TGTGCCTGGAGTCGGGTAGTGACTAATGAGCAGTTCTTC. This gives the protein CAWSRVVTNEQFF.

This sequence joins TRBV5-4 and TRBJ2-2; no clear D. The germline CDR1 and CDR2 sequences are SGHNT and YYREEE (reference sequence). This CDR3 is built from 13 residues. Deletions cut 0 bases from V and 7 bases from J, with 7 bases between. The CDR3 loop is CASSLVYGGELFF. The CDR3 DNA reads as TGTGCCAGCAGCTTGGTCTATGGCGGGGAGCTGTTTTTT.

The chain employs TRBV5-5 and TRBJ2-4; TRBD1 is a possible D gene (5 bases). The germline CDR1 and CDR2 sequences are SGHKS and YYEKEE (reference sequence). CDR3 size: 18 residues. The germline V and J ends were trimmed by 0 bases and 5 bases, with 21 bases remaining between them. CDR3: CASSLAMGRTLGQNIQYF. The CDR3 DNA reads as TGTGCCAGCAGCTTGGCCATGGGGCGGACCCTCGGGCAAAACATTCAGTACTTC.

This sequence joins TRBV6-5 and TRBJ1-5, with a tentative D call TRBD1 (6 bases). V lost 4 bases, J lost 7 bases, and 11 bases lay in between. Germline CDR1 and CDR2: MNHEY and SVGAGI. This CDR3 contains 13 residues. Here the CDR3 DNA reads TGTGCCAGCAGTTCCACAGGGACACAGCCCCAGCATTTT. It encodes CASSSTGTQPQHF.

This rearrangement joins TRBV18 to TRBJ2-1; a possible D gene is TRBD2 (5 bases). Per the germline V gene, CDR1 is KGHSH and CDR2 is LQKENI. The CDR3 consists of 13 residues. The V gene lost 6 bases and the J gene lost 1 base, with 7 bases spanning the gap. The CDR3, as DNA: TGTGCCAGCTCGGGAGAGTCCTACAATGAGCAGTTCTTC. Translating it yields CASSGESYNEQFF. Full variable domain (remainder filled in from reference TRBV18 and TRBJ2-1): NAGVMQNPRHLVRRRGQEARLRCSPMKGHSHVYWYRQLPEEGLKFMVYLQKENIIDESGMPKERFSAEFPKEGPSILRIQQVVRGDSAAYFCASSGESYNEQFFGPGTRLTVL.

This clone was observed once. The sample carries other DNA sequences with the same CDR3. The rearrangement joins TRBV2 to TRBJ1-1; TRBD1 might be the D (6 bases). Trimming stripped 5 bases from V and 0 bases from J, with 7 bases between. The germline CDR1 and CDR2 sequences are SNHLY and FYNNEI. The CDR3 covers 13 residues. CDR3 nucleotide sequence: TGTGCCAGCAGTACAGGGCTGAACACTGAAGCTTTCTTT. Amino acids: CASSTGLNTEAFF.

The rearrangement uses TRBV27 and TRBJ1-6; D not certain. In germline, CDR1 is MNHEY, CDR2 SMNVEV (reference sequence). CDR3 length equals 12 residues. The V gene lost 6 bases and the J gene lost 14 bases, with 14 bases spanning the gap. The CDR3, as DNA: TGTGCCAGCAGCGAAAATCCGGGAACCCTCCACTTT. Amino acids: CASSENPGTLHF.

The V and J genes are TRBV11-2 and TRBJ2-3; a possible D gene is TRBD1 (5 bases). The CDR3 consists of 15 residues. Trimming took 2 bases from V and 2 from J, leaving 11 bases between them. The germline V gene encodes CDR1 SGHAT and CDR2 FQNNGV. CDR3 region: CASSLRRADTDTQYF. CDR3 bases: TGTGCCAGCAGCTTACGCAGGGCGGACACAGATACGCAGTATTTT.

As DNA, the CDR3 is TGTGCCAGCAGTTACTCTAGCGGGGAACCCTACAATGAGCAGTTCTTC. Protein product: CASSYSSGEPYNEQFF. The rearrangement uses TRBV6-6 and TRBJ2-1; 8 bases are a match to TRBD2. The CDR3 spans 16 residues. The trim removed 0 bases at V and 2 bases at J, leaving 3 bases unmatched. Germline CDR1 is MNHNY and CDR2 is SVGAGI (reference sequence).

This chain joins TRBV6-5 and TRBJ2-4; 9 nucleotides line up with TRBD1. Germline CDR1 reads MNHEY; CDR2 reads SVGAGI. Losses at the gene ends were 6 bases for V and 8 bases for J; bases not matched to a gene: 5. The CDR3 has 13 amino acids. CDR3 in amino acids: CASRRNRGHIQYF. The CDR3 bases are TGTGCCAGCAGACGGAACAGGGGGCACATTCAGTACTTC.

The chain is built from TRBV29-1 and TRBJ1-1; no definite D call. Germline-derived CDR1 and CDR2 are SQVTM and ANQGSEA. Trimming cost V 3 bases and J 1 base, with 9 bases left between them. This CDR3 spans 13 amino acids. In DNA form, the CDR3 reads TGCAGCGTTGACGGGCGGGCGAACACTGAAGCTTTCTTT. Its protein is CSVDGRANTEAFF.

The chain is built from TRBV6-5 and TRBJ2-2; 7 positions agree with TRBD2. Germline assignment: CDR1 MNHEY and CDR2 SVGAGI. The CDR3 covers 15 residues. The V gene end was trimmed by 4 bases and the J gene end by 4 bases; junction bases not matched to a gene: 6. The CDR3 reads CASSWGGETTGELFF. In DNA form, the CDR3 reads TGTGCCAGCAGTTGGGGGGGGGAGACCACCGGGGAGCTGTTTTTT.

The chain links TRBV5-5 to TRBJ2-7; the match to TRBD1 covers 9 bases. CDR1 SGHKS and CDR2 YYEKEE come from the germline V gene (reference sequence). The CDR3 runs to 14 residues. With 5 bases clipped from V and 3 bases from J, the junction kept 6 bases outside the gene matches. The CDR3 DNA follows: TGTGCCAGCAGTCCAGACAGGGGGGTCTACGAGCAGTACTTC. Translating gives CASSPDRGVYEQYF. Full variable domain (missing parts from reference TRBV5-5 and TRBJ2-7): DAGVTQSPTHLIKTRGQQVTLRCSPISGHKSVSWYQQVLGQGPQFIFQYYEKEERGRGNFPDRFSARQFPNYSSELNVNALLLGDSALYLCASSPDRGVYEQYFGPGTRLTVT.

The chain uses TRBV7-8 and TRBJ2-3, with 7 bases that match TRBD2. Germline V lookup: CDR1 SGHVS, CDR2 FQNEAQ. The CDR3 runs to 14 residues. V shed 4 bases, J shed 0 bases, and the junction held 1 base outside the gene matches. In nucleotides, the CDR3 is TGTGCCAGCAGCTCTAGCGGTAGCACAGATACGCAGTATTTT. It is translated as CASSSSGSTDTQYF.

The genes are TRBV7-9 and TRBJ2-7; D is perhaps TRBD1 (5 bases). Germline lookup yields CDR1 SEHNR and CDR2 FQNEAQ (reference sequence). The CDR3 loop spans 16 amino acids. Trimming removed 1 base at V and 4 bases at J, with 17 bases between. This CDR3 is CASSLVVGASFYEQYF. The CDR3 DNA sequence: TGTGCCAGCAGCTTAGTCGTTGGGGCAAGCTTTTACGAGCAGTACTTC. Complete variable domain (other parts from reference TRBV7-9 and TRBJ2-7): DTGVSQNPRHKITKRGQNVTFRCDPISEHNRLYWYRQTLGQGPEFLTYFQNEAQLEKSRLLSDRFSAERPKGSFSTLEIQRTEQGDSAMYLCASSLVVGASFYEQYFGPGTRLTVT.

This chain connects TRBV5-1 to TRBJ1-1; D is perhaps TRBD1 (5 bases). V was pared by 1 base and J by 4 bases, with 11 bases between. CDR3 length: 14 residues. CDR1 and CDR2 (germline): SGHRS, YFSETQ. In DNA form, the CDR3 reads TGCGCCAGCAGCTTGTATCGGGGGAGCACTGAAGCTTTCTTT. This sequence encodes CASSLYRGSTEAFF.

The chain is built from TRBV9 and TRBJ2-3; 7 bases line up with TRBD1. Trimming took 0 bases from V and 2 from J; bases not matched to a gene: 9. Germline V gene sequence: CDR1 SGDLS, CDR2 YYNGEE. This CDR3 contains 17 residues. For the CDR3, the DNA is TGTGCCAGCAGCGTAGGGGCAGGGGGTACATACACAGATACGCAGTATTTT. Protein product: CASSVGAGGTYTDTQYF.

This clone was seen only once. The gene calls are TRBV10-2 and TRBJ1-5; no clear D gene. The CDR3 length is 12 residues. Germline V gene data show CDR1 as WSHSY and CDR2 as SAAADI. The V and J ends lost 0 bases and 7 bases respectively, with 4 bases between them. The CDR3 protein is CASSESEQPQHF. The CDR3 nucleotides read TGCGCCAGCAGTGAGTCCGAGCAGCCCCAGCATTTT.

The CDR3 bases are TGTGCCAGCAGTAAAAGGGGGCAAGATAATTCACCCCTCCACTTT. Protein sequence: CASSKRGQDNSPLHF. The J gene is TRBJ1-6, the V gene TRBV6-6; 7 positions agree with TRBD1. CDR1 and CDR2 (germline): MNHNY, SVGAGI (reference sequence). The junction had 6 bases not matched to a gene; V was cut back by 5 bases and J by 5 bases. This CDR3 region has 15 residues.

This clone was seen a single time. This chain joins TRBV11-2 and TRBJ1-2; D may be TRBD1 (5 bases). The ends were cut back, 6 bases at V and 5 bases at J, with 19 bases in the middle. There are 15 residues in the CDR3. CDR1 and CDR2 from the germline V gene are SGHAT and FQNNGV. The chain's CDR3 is CASRYRQSILYGYTF. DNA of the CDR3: TGTGCCAGCAGATACCGACAGTCAATTCTTTATGGCTACACCTTC.

The CDR3 nucleotides are TGCGCCAGCAGTTCATCATCTTGGGGGGGATTGAATGAGCAGTTCTTC. This translates into CASSSSSWGGLNEQFF. This chain uses TRBV5-1 with TRBJ2-1, with 7 bases that match TRBD2. This CDR3 region has 16 residues. Looked up from germline, CDR1 is SGHRS and CDR2 is YFSETQ. The J segment lost 7 bases and the V segment lost 5 bases, leaving 15 bases of the junction unmatched.